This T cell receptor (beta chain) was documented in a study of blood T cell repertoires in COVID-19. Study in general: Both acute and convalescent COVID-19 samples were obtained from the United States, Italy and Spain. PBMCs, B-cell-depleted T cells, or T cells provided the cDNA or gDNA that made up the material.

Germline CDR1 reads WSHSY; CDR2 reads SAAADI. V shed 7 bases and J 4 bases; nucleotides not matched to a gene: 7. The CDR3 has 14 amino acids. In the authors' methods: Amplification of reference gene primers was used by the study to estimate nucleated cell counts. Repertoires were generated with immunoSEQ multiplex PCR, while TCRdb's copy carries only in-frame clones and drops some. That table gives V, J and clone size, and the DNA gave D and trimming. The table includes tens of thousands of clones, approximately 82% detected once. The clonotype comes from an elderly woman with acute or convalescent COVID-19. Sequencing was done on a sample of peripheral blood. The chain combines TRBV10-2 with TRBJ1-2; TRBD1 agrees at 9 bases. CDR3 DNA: TGCGCCAGCACCGGTCCGACAGGGGGCTATGGCTACACCTTC. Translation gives CASTGPTGGYGYTF.